The clone carrying this T cell receptor (beta chain) was counted ten times or more. The antigen is unknown. The data derive from a study of T cells in Graves' hyperthyroidism and ophthalmopathy. Study information: Upon initial diagnosis and before any treatment, peripheral blood was collected.

Study observations and caveats: Most thyroid clonotypes expanded above 0.001 appeared in blood too. In validation, the model predicted ophthalmopathy. These predictions came a median approximately 6.5 months before onset.

Deletions cut 7 bases from V and 3 bases from J, with 18 bases between. This CDR3 is 16 amino acids long. Regions amplified from RNA transcripts were the TCR beta CDR3 regions. Primed by the HTBI set, a first-round RT-PCR was run on the TCR CDR3. One entry per CDR3 protein results from TCRdb running MiXCR on the multiplex PCR reads. The table lists 25,000 to 30,000 distinct CDR3 sequences, over 35% of them singletons. Each 10 ml fresh peripheral blood draw supplied the PBMCs. Sample: blood. The sequence derives from a woman in her thirties with Graves' hyperthyroidism. The chain recombines TRBV12-3 or TRBV12-4 with TRBJ2-2; tentative D call: TRBD2 (5 bases). DNA for the CDR3: TGTGCCAGCACCTCTTGGGTACGGGGTTACACCGGGGAGCTGTTTTTT. As protein: CASTSWVRGYTGELFF.